The present entry profiles one T cell receptor (beta chain) with its context. Its antigen is not identified. This CDR3 has 16 amino acids. Germline V gene sequence: CDR1 LNHDA, CDR2 SQIVND (reference sequence). The V gene end was trimmed by 3 bases and the J gene end by 5 bases; junction bases not matched to a gene: 10. Unexposed donor CD4+ T cells date from about 2011-2018, before the COVID-19 pandemic. After about 10 days of culture, CD4+ T cells were isolated. Unexposed-donor CD4+ T cells were probed with SARS-CoV-2 S/N and four cold-coronavirus spikes, cells permitting. Here immunoSEQ multiplex PCR was the method, and the copy in TCRdb shows in-frame clones only, minus some. The sample includes around 20,000 clones, roughly four fifths of them seen just once. The data stem from a study of CD4 T cells in relation to SARS-CoV-2 and coronaviruses. Regarding the study as a whole: Pre-pandemic and post-infection samples never came from the same donor.

This sequence joins TRBV19 and TRBJ2-5, with 9 bases fitting TRBD1. The TCR sequence derives from a human donor in good health. The sample comprised CD4+ T cells from PBMCs, cultured in vitro. CDR3 nucleotide sequence: TGTGCCAGTAGTATTAGCACCGGGACAGGGTTCGAGACCCAGTACTTC. Encoded protein: CASSISTGTGFETQYF. Full variable domain (remainder filled in from reference TRBV19 and TRBJ2-5): DGGITQSPKYLFRKEGQNVTLSCEQNLNHDAMYWYRQDPGQGLRLIYYSQIVNDFQKGDIAEGYSVSREKKESFPLTVTSAQKNPTAFYLCASSISTGTGFETQYFGPGTRLLVL.